This TCR beta chain was recorded in a study of shared clonotypes between healthy human individuals. Points from the study as a whole: Around 5% of naive CD4 clonotypes were common to a handful of donors. On the whole, naive subsets had larger estimated richness than memory subsets had.

Terminally differentiated effector memory CD45RA+ cells were left out of the naive CD8 fraction, which was CD45RO-negative and positively selected for CCR7. Clones were sequenced by immunoSEQ multiplex PCR, and TCRdb holds only the in-frame ones, with some missing. Here the sample spans some 1,900,000 clones, roughly 94% being singletons. As regards this clone: As yet, its antigen is unknown.

Deletions cut 0 bases from V and 7 bases from J, with 12 bases between. Germline V gene sequence: CDR1 LNHNV, CDR2 YYDKDF (reference sequence). The CDR3 runs to 14 residues. Source material: naive CD8+ T cells sorted from blood. The source is a man younger than 35 in good health. The chain is built from TRBV15 and TRBJ1-1; a possible D gene is TRBD1 (5 bases). The DNA for the CDR3 is TGTGCCACCAGCAGAGATGGGGGGGTTGGTGAAGCTTTCTTT. Encoded protein: CATSRDGGVGEAFF.